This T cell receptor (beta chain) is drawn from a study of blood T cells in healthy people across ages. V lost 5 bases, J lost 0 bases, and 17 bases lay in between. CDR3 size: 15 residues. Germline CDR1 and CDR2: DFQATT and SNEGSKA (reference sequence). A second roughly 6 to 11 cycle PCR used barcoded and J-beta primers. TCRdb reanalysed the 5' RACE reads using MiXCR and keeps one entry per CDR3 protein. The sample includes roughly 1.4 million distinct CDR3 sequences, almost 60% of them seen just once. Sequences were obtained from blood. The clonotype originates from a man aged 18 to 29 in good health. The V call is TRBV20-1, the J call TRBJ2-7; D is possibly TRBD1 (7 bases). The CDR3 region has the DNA TGCAGTGCTGGGGCGGGACAGTTTTACTCCTACGAGCAGTACTTC. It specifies CSAGAGQFYSYEQYF.